This T cell receptor (beta chain) was recorded in a study of T cell repertoires in cytomegalovirus infection. Whole-study context: Through public TCR beta signatures, both CMV infection and matching HLA type were indicated.

Regarding the study as a whole: The ex vivo response was dominated by HLA-C-restricted CMV-specific TCR beta clonotypes.

The CDR3 length is 16 residues. The ends were cut back, 5 bases at V and 4 bases at J, with 20 bases in the middle. Germline V gene lookup returns CDR1 SGHTA and CDR2 FQGNSA. This clonotype was observed a handful of times. The antigen remains undetermined. TCRdb re-analysed the reads in MiXCR, keeping a single row per CDR3 protein. The sample shows about 570,000 distinct CDR3 sequences, around 40% of them seen only once. This TCR derives from a human donor in good health (CMV status not recorded). Some clones in this sample may be carry-over from other donors' samples. The chain joins TRBV7-2 to TRBJ1-2; weak D call: TRBD1 (5 bases). The sample was cultured PBMCs, taken from culture after CMV antigen stimulation. This chain's CDR3 is CASSVLGRAPGYGYTF. The CDR3 bases are TGTGCCAGCAGCGTCCTTGGCAGGGCCCCTGGCTATGGCTACACCTTC.